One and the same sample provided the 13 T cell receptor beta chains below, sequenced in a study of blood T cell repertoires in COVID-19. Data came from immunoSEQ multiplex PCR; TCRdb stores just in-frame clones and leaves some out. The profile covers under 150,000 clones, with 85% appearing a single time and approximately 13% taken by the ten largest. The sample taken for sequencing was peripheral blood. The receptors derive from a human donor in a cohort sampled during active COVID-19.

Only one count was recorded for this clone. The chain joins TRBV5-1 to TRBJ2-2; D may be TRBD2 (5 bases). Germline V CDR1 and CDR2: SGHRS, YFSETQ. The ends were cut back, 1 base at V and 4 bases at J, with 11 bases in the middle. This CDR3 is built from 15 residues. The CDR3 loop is CASSLRVGSTGELFF. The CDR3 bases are TGCGCCAGCAGCTTGCGGGTAGGGAGCACCGGGGAGCTGTTTTTT. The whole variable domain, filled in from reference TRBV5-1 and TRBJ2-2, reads KAGVTQTPRYLIKTRGQQVTLSCSPISGHRSVSWYQQTPGQGLQFLFEYFSETQRNKGNFPGRFSGRQFSNSRSEMNVSTLELGDSALYLCASSLRVGSTGELFFGEGSRLTVL.

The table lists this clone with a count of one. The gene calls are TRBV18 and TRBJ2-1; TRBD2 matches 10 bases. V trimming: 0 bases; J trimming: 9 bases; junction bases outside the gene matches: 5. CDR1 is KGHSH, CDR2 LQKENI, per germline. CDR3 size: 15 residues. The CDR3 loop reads CASSPPERGGGEQFF. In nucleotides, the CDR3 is TGTGCCAGCTCACCACCTGAGCGGGGGGGCGGTGAGCAGTTCTTC.

The CDR3 spells CASSEATSGGNEQFF. In DNA form, the CDR3 reads TGTGCCAGCAGTGAAGCGACTAGCGGGGGGAATGAGCAGTTCTTC. The chain joins TRBV6-1 to TRBJ2-1; 13 positions match TRBD2. V was pared by 0 bases and J by 7 bases, with 0 bases of the junction left unmatched. Germline V gives CDR1 MNHNS, CDR2 SASEGT. The CDR3 length is 15 residues.

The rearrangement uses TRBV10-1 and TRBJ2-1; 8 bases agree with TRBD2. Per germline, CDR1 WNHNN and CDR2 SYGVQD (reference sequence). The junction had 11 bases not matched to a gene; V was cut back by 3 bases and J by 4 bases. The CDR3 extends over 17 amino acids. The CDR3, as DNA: TGCGCCAGCAGTGATAGACGGGGGGGCCAAATTTACAATGAGCAGTTCTTC. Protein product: CASSDRRGGQIYNEQFF.

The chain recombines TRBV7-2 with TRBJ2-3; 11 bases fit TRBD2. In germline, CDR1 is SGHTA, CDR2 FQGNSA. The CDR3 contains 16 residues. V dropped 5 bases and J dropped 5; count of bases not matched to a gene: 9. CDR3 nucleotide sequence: TGTGCCAGCAGCCTGCCGGGACTAGCGGACCGAGATACGCAGTATTTT. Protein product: CASSLPGLADRDTQYF.

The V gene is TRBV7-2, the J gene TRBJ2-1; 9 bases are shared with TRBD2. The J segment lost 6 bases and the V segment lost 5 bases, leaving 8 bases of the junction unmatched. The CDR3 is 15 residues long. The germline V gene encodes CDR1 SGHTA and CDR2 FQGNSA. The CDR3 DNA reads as TGTGCCAGCAGCCCTACTGGGACTAGCCGCAATGAGCAGTTCTTC. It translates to CASSPTGTSRNEQFF.

The CDR3 DNA follows: TGCAGCGTAGTCTCAGGGGGGGAGCAGTTCTTC. Its protein product is CSVVSGGEQFF. The V and J genes are TRBV29-1 and TRBJ2-1; a weak D match, TRBD1 (7 bases). The CDR3 loop spans 11 amino acids. The germline V and J ends were trimmed by 6 bases and 10 bases, with 13 bases remaining between them. In germline, CDR1 is SQVTM, CDR2 ANQGSEA.

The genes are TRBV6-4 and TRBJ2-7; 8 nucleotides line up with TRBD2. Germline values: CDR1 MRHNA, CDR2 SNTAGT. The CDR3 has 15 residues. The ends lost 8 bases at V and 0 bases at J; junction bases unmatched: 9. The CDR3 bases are TGTGCCAGCTCTGCAGCGGGGGCCAACTCCTACGAGCAGTACTTC. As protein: CASSAAGANSYEQYF.

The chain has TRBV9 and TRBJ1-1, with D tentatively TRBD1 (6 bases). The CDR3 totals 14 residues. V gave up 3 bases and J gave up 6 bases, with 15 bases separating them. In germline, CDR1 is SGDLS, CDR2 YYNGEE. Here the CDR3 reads CASSATGTKAEAFF. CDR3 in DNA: TGTGCCAGCAGCGCCACAGGGACGAAGGCTGAAGCTTTCTTT. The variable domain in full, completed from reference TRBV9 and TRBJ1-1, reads DSGVTQTPKHLITATGQRVTLRCSPRSGDLSVYWYQQSLDQGLQFLIQYYNGEERAKGNILERFSAQQFPDLHSELNLSSLELGDSALYFCASSATGTKAEAFFGQGTRLTVV.

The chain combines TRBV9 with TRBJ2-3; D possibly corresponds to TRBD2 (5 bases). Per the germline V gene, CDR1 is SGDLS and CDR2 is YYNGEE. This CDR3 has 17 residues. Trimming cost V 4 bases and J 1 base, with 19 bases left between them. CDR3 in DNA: TGTGCCAGCAGCCTAGTAGTCGTGGGAGCTGGCACAGATACGCAGTATTTT. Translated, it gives CASSLVVVGAGTDTQYF.

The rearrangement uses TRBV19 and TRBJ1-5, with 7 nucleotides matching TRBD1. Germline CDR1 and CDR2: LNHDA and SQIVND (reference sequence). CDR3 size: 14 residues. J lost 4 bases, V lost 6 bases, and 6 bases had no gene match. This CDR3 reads CASSPTGFNQPQHF. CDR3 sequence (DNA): TGTGCCAGTAGCCCGACAGGGTTTAATCAGCCCCAGCATTTT.

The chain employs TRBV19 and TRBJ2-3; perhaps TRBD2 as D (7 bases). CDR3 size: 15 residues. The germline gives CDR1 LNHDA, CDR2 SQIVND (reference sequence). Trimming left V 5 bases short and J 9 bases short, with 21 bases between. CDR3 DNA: TGTGCCAGTAGTCCCGGGGGAGGGGGTATTCGGACGCAGTATTTT. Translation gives CASSPGGGGIRTQYF.

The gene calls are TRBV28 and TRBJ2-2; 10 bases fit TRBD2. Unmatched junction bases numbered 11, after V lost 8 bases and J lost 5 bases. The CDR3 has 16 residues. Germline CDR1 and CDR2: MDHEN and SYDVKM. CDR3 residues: CASGLAVLGATGELFF. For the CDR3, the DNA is TGTGCCAGCGGACTAGCGGTGCTAGGGGCTACCGGGGAGCTGTTTTTT.